This passage covers 19 T cell receptor beta chains from one sample sequenced in a study of memory CD4+ T cells and cytomegalovirus serostatus. This table comes from immunoSEQ multiplex PCR, and its TCRdb copy is limited to in-frame clones, with some not included. The data hold over 40,000 clones, with about 85% observed a single time. Single viable CD3+CD4+CD8-CD45RO+ cells were sorted as the memory CD4+ T cells. The sequenced material came from memory CD4+ T cells from blood. Every receptor here comes from an adult in good health and CMV-seronegative.

In its sample, this clone was seen a few times. The CDR3 loop reads CASSLPRGVQETQYF. CDR3 in DNA: TGTGCCAGCAGCTTGCCCAGGGGGGTGCAAGAGACCCAGTACTTC. The genes are TRBV7-2 and TRBJ2-5; a possible D gene is TRBD1 (7 bases). V was clipped by 3 bases and J by 2 bases, with 13 bases between them. Germline V gene data show CDR1 as SGHTA and CDR2 as FQGNSA. CDR3 length: 15 amino acids.

This CDR3 is CASGKDRGRSDTQYF. The DNA for the CDR3 is TGCGCCAGCGGGAAGGACAGGGGGCGGTCAGATACGCAGTATTTT. The V and J genes are TRBV5-1 and TRBJ2-3, with 11 bases that match TRBD1. The germline V gene encodes CDR1 SGHRS and CDR2 YFSETQ. The CDR3 covers 15 residues. Trimming cost V 7 bases and J 4 bases; bases outside gene matches: 8.

The chain combines TRBV15 with TRBJ1-6; D is undetermined. Germline V gene lookup returns CDR1 LNHNV and CDR2 YYDKDF (reference sequence). Trimming cost V 5 bases and J 6 bases, with 11 bases left between them. There are 14 residues in the CDR3. CDR3 region: CATSPDLFNSPLHF. CDR3 sequence (DNA): TGTGCCACCAGCCCGGACCTCTTTAATTCACCCCTCCACTTT.

The V call is TRBV30, the J call TRBJ2-6; possibly TRBD2 for D (6 bases). In germline, CDR1 is GTSNPN, CDR2 SVGIG (reference sequence). V was shortened by 7 bases and J by 4 bases, with 20 bases between the two germline ends. There are 16 residues in the CDR3. As DNA, the CDR3 is TGTGCCTTACGGGAGCAGGGCCGCATCGGGGCCAACGTCCTGACTTTC. This gives the protein CALREQGRIGANVLTF.

The chain uses TRBV7-9 and TRBJ1-2; no clear D. The germline V gene has CDR1 SEHNR and CDR2 FQNEAQ (reference sequence). The germline V and J ends were trimmed by 5 bases and 9 bases, with 13 bases remaining between them. The CDR3 is 12 residues long. The CDR3 reads CASSMTEFRYTF. CDR3 bases: TGTGCCAGCAGCATGACGGAATTTCGCTACACCTTC.

V and J are TRBV6-5 and TRBJ2-1, with 8 bases lining up with TRBD2. CDR3 length equals 13 residues. The V segment lost 6 bases and the J segment 6 bases; nucleotides outside the gene matches: 4. Germline values: CDR1 MNHEY, CDR2 SVGAGI. The CDR3, as DNA: TGTGCCAGCAGCCCAGGACTAGCCAATGAGCAGTTCTTC. Protein: CASSPGLANEQFF.

This clone was observed a handful of times. The chain joins TRBV4-2 to TRBJ2-1; the D is unclear. CDR3 size: 16 residues. Per the germline V gene, CDR1 is LGHNA and CDR2 is YNFKEQ. The ends were cut back, 5 bases at V and 0 bases at J, with 14 bases in the middle. CDR3 protein: CASSIEQQSSYNEQFF. The CDR3 region has the DNA TGTGCCAGCAGCATCGAACAGCAGAGCTCCTACAATGAGCAGTTCTTC.

The chain has TRBV4-1 and TRBJ2-2; D not resolved. Trimming shortened V by 4 bases and J by 1 base, and 13 bases separated the two germline ends. CDR1 MGHRA and CDR2 YSYEKL come from the germline V gene. This CDR3 spans 16 amino acids. In DNA form, the CDR3 reads TGCGCCAGCAGCCCACAGTGGGTTCTGAACACCGGGGAGCTGTTTTTT. Translating gives CASSPQWVLNTGELFF.

The genes are TRBV2 and TRBJ2-1; 7 bases align to TRBD1. This CDR3 spans 14 amino acids. Germline-derived CDR1 and CDR2 are SNHLY and FYNNEI. V was clipped by 6 bases and J by 4 bases; unmatched bases: 6. The CDR3 nucleotides are TGTGCCAGCAGCTGGGACAGAGATTACAATGAGCAGTTCTTC. This codes for CASSWDRDYNEQFF.

This chain uses TRBV21-1 with TRBJ1-2. TRBV21-1 has pseudogene status. This CDR3 has 14 residues. CDR3 bases: TGTGCCAGCAGCAAAGCCCGAGCTAACTATGGCTACACCTTC. It codes for CASSKARANYGYTF.

This clone was counted a single time. This rearrangement joins TRBV5-8 to TRBJ2-7; TRBD1 aligns across 10 bases. CDR1 is SGHTS, CDR2 YDEGEE, per germline. The V and J ends lost 0 bases and 0 bases, in that order; junction bases with no gene match: 3. The CDR3 is made up of 16 amino acids. DNA for the CDR3: TGTGCCAGCAGCTTGGGACAGGGGGCCGGCTCCTACGAGCAGTACTTC. Translation: CASSLGQGAGSYEQYF.

The gene calls are TRBV6-5 and TRBJ1-6; 8 bases line up with TRBD1. The CDR3 runs 15 residues. Trimming took 6 bases from V and 7 from J; bases not matched to a gene: 8. Germline CDR1 MNHEY, CDR2 SVGAGI. CDR3 sequence reads: CASRPWDRRNSPLHF. The DNA of the CDR3 is TGTGCCAGCAGACCGTGGGACAGGCGGAATTCACCCCTCCACTTT.

The gene calls are TRBV7-2 and TRBJ2-1, with D uncertain. The length of the CDR3 is 15 residues. Trimming took 3 bases from V and 3 from J, leaving 12 bases between them. Germline V gene data show CDR1 as SGHTA and CDR2 as FQGNSA. For the CDR3, the DNA is TGTGCCAGCAGCTTGGACGGAACAAGCTACAATGAGCAGTTCTTC. Protein product: CASSLDGTSYNEQFF.

This chain joins TRBV28 and TRBJ1-6, with TRBD1 as a possible D gene (5 bases). There are 15 residues in the CDR3. Germline CDR1 reads MDHEN; CDR2 reads SYDVKM. The V and J ends lost 6 bases and 8 bases respectively, with 17 bases between them. This chain's CDR3 is CASRIQGGGYSPLHF. CDR3 in DNA: TGTGCCAGCAGGATTCAGGGTGGTGGGTATTCACCCCTCCACTTT.

The J gene is TRBJ1-1, the V gene TRBV10-2; D not resolved. V was shortened by 4 bases and J by 1 base, with 7 bases between the two germline ends. Germline CDR1 WSHSY, CDR2 SAAADI. There are 13 residues in the CDR3. CDR3 nucleotides: TGCGCCAGCAGTGCGTTCCAGAACACTGAAGCTTTCTTT. Translated: CASSAFQNTEAFF.

This clone was recorded once. J is TRBJ2-6 and V is TRBV5-4; D is unresolved. CDR1 and CDR2 (germline): SGHNT, YYREEE (reference sequence). Trimming removed 0 bases at V and 1 base at J, with 5 bases between. CDR3 length equals 15 residues. The CDR3 loop reads CASSLGASGANVLTF. In nucleotides, the CDR3 is TGTGCCAGCAGCTTGGGGGCTTCTGGGGCCAACGTCCTGACTTTC. The full variable domain, in which reference TRBV5-4 and TRBJ2-6 provide the parts outside the CDR3, is ETGVTQSPTHLIKTRGQQVTLRCSSQSGHNTVSWYQQALGQGPQFIFQYYREEENGRGNFPPRFSGLQFPNYSSELNVNALELDDSALYLCASSLGASGANVLTFGAGSRLTVL.

The chain couples TRBV20-1 to TRBJ1-1; D is ambiguous. The germline V and J ends were trimmed by 0 bases and 10 bases, with 9 bases remaining between them. Germline CDR1 and CDR2: DFQATT and SNEGSKA (reference sequence). This CDR3 has 11 residues. CDR3 region: CSAREGGRAFF. The CDR3 nucleotides read TGCAGTGCTAGAGAGGGAGGGCGAGCTTTCTTT.

This clone was recorded a few times. The rearrangement links TRBV2 to TRBJ1-1; D is unresolved. V was shortened by 5 bases and J by 9 bases, with 13 bases between the two germline ends. The germline V gene encodes CDR1 SNHLY and CDR2 FYNNEI. The CDR3 extends over 12 amino acids. Here the CDR3 reads CASSSGVAQAFF. The CDR3 DNA reads TGTGCCAGCAGTTCTGGGGTTGCCCAAGCTTTCTTT.

This clone appeared a few times. The gene calls are TRBV2 and TRBJ2-2, with TRBD2 as a possible D gene (5 bases). Deletions cut 8 bases from V and 5 bases from J, with 21 bases between. In germline, CDR1 is SNHLY, CDR2 FYNNEI. There are 16 residues in the CDR3. CDR3 region: CASAPLRQTGTGELFF. CDR3 bases: TGTGCCAGCGCTCCCCTAAGACAAACGGGGACCGGGGAGCTGTTTTTT.